The 29 T cell receptor beta chains presented below share a single source sample, sequenced in a study of blood T cell repertoires in COVID-19. TCRdb's table, derived via immunoSEQ multiplex PCR, lists solely in-frame clones and lacks some. The profile covers about 140,000 clones, with 60% to 80% appearing a single time and less than 3% taken by the ten largest. Sequencing was carried out using PBMCs or T cells enriched from blood (not recorded which). The source of these receptors is a woman aged 45-60 years who had recovered from COVID-19.

The CDR3 DNA sequence: TGTGCCAGCAGCCCGAAGTTTCGGGACAGAGGATTAAGCTCTGGGGCCAACGTCCTGACTTTC. Residues: CASSPKFRDRGLSSGANVLTF. This rearrangement joins TRBV9 to TRBJ2-6; 7 nucleotides line up with TRBD1. The CDR3 extends over 21 amino acids. In germline, CDR1 is SGDLS, CDR2 YYNGEE. With V trimmed by 4 bases and J by 0 bases, 19 bases remained unmatched.

The chain uses TRBV11-2 and TRBJ1-3; D remains unclear. Deletions cut 5 bases from V and 5 bases from J, with 13 bases between. Germline CDR1 SGHAT, CDR2 FQNNGV. The CDR3 runs to 14 residues. As DNA, the CDR3 is TGTGCCAGCAGCATACCGACAACCAGAAACACCATATATTTT. It translates to CASSIPTTRNTIYF. Filled out from reference TRBV11-2 and TRBJ1-3, the complete variable domain reads EAGVAQSPRYKIIEKRQSVAFWCNPISGHATLYWYQQILGQGPKLLIQFQNNGVVDDSQLPKDRFSAERLKGVDSTLKIQPAKLEDSAVYLCASSIPTTRNTIYFGEGSWLTVV.

V gene TRBV2 combines with J gene TRBJ1-4; TRBD1 matches 7 bases. This CDR3 is built from 15 residues. Germline CDR1 and CDR2: SNHLY and FYNNEI. The junction had 8 bases not matched to a gene; V was cut back by 4 bases and J by 6 bases. The CDR3 DNA is TGTGCCAGCAGTGGGGATGACAGGGTGGATGAAAAACTGTTTTTT. Protein sequence: CASSGDDRVDEKLFF.

The chain uses TRBV7-7 and TRBJ2-1, with TRBD1 as a possible D gene (6 bases). The CDR3 runs 13 residues. Germline V gene data show CDR1 as SSHAT and CDR2 as FNYEAQ (reference sequence). The germline V and J ends were trimmed by 5 bases and 4 bases, with 9 bases remaining between them. Here the CDR3 reads CASSPDRYNEQFF. As DNA, the CDR3 is TGTGCCAGCAGCCCCGACAGGTACAATGAGCAGTTCTTC.

This chain uses TRBV21-1 with TRBJ2-4; no DNA check was done on the table's D call, TRBD1. TRBV21-1 is noted as a pseudogene. The CDR3 contains 16 residues. The CDR3: CASSIRDRVGKNIQYF. The CDR3, as DNA: TGTGCCAGCAGCATCCGGGACAGGGTGGGGAAAAACATTCAGTACTTC.

The chain couples TRBV21-1 to TRBJ1-1. TRBV21-1 corresponds to a pseudogene. The CDR3 has 10 residues. As DNA, the CDR3 is TGTGCCAGCTCTAGGACTGAAGCTTTCTTT. Translation: CASSRTEAFF.

This clone was seen more than once but under ten times. V usage is TRBV5-6 and J usage is TRBJ1-4; D possibly corresponds to TRBD1 (5 bases). Germline assignment: CDR1 SGHDT and CDR2 YYEEEE. Trimming took off 5 bases at V and 4 bases at J, with 15 bases between the two ends. The CDR3 has 15 residues. The CDR3 coding sequence is TGTGCCAGCAGTCATGGCGGGGCCCTTAATGAAAAACTGTTTTTT. This codes for CASSHGGALNEKLFF.

This clone has more than one count but fewer than ten. The rearrangement joins TRBV28 to TRBJ2-1, with D perhaps TRBD2 (5 bases). The length of the CDR3 is 16 residues. Germline V gene data show CDR1 as MDHEN and CDR2 as SYDVKM. Trimming left V 6 bases short and J 3 bases short, with 18 bases between. As DNA, the CDR3 is TGTGCCAGCAGCCAAATAGCGCTCATTATCTACAATGAGCAGTTCTTC. It is translated as CASSQIALIIYNEQFF.

V is TRBV10-1 and J is TRBJ1-1; D is unresolved. CDR1 is WNHNN, CDR2 SYGVQD, per germline (reference sequence). V was clipped by 3 bases and J by 4 bases, with 9 bases between them. The CDR3 consists of 13 residues. This CDR3 is CASSDGGSTEAFF. As DNA, the CDR3 is TGCGCCAGCAGTGACGGCGGGAGCACTGAAGCTTTCTTT.

The genes are TRBV5-6 and TRBJ1-5, with unresolved D. The CDR3 length is 16 residues. V lost 6 bases and J 5 bases, leaving 21 bases between the germline ends. CDR1 is SGHDT, CDR2 YYEEEE, per germline. This CDR3 is CASKKRAPAYDQPQHF. The DNA for the CDR3 is TGTGCCAGCAAGAAACGCGCGCCCGCTTATGATCAGCCCCAGCATTTT.

The rearrangement links TRBV5-1 to TRBJ1-5; TRBD1 might be the D (6 bases). V lost 4 bases to trimming and J lost 1 base, with 12 bases between them. The germline V gene encodes CDR1 SGHRS and CDR2 YFSETQ. CDR3 length: 15 amino acids. CDR3 in amino acids: CASSPGDGSNQPQHF. The CDR3 nucleotides are TGCGCCAGCAGCCCAGGGGATGGAAGCAATCAGCCCCAGCATTTT.

This clone was found a few times. This sequence joins TRBV7-2 and TRBJ2-5, with D unresolved. CDR1 is SGHTA, CDR2 FQGNSA, per germline. There are 14 residues in the CDR3. The V and J ends lost 0 bases and 3 bases respectively, with 8 bases between them. Here the CDR3 DNA reads TGTGCCAGCAGCTTAGCGCGCCGAGAAGAGACCCAGTACTTC. Its protein is CASSLARREETQYF.

The table lists this clone with a count of one. The chain combines TRBV14 with TRBJ2-5; TRBD2 aligns across 9 bases. From germline, CDR1 is SGHDN and CDR2 FVKESK. V gave up 1 base and J gave up 1 base; unmatched junction bases: 16. This CDR3 comprises 20 residues. The CDR3 reads CASSQVTLGRGSGSQETQYF. DNA for the CDR3: TGTGCCAGCAGCCAAGTTACCCTCGGGCGGGGTAGCGGGAGCCAAGAGACCCAGTACTTC.

This clone has only a few counts. The chain employs TRBV5-1 and TRBJ2-1; D is perhaps TRBD2 (5 bases). Per the germline V gene, CDR1 is SGHRS and CDR2 is YFSETQ. V was shortened by 0 bases and J by 12 bases, with 19 bases between the two germline ends. There are 15 residues in the CDR3. The CDR3 DNA reads TGCGCCAGCAGCTTGGAAGCCCCGCCCACTAGTTTGCAGTTCTTC. Translation: CASSLEAPPTSLQFF.

Details on this clone: Other DNA sequences of this sample code for an identical CDR3. The J gene is TRBJ2-5, the V gene TRBV20-1; unclear D gene. The CDR3 has 11 amino acids. Germline CDR1 and CDR2: DFQATT and SNEGSKA (reference sequence). V lost 1 base and J lost 4, with 4 bases in between. The CDR3, as DNA: TGCAGTGCTAGAGGAGGAGAGACCCAGTACTTC. It yields the protein CSARGGETQYF.

The chain couples TRBV5-1 to TRBJ2-1; 10 bases agree with TRBD2. Germline V gives CDR1 SGHRS, CDR2 YFSETQ. The CDR3 extends over 19 amino acids. The V gene end was trimmed by 2 bases and the J gene end by 0 bases; junction bases not matched to a gene: 11. The CDR3 region has the DNA TGCGCCAGCAGCTTTTATCCCCACGGACTAGCGGACTCCTACAATGAGCAGTTCTTC. Its translation is CASSFYPHGLADSYNEQFF.

The V gene is TRBV28, the J gene TRBJ2-3, with TRBD1 matching 10 bases. After removal of 5 bases from V and 4 bases from J, the junction contained 6 bases not matched to a gene. The CDR3 consists of 15 residues. The germline gives CDR1 MDHEN, CDR2 SYDVKM. CDR3 protein: CASSTDRGNADTQYF. CDR3 DNA: TGTGCCAGCAGTACGGACAGGGGGAATGCAGATACGCAGTATTTT.

This clone occurred a few times. This chain uses TRBV5-1 with TRBJ1-2; TRBD1 matches at 8 bases. The CDR3 spans 14 residues. The V gene end was trimmed by 7 bases and the J gene end by 4 bases; junction bases not matched to a gene: 9. Per germline, CDR1 SGHRS and CDR2 YFSETQ. In DNA, the CDR3 is TGCGCCAGCTCCCAGACAGGGGAAGGCTATGGCTACACCTTC. Amino acids: CASSQTGEGYGYTF.

The V call is TRBV28, the J call TRBJ1-6; tentative D call: TRBD1 (6 bases). V shed 11 bases and J shed 7 bases, with 15 bases lying between them. Germline-derived CDR1 and CDR2 are MDHEN and SYDVKM. The CDR3 totals 13 residues. This chain's CDR3 is CALSGTNNSPLHF. CDR3 coding DNA: TGTGCCTTAAGCGGGACAAACAATTCACCCCTCCACTTT. Using reference TRBV28 and TRBJ1-6 for the parts outside the CDR3, the full variable domain is DVKVTQSSRYLVKRTGEKVFLECVQDMDHENMFWYRQDPGLGLRLIYFSYDVKMKEKGDIPEGYSVSREKKERFSLILESASTNQTSMYLCALSGTNNSPLHFGNGTRLTVT.

This clone was observed a handful of times. This chain joins TRBV6-5 and TRBJ1-1, with D possibly being TRBD1 (6 bases). The germline V gene encodes CDR1 MNHEY and CDR2 SVGAGI. CDR3 length equals 13 residues. Trimming stripped 2 bases from V and 10 bases from J, with 14 bases between. The CDR3 DNA sequence: TGTGCCAGCAGTTACGGCCAGGGGTGGGTAGCTTTCTTT. Encoded protein: CASSYGQGWVAFF.

V is TRBV6-6 and J is TRBJ1-5; D is possibly TRBD1 (6 bases). The germline V and J ends were trimmed by 4 bases and 7 bases, with 14 bases remaining between them. The V gene's germline CDR1 is MNHNY and CDR2 SVGAGI (reference sequence). The CDR3 covers 14 residues. The CDR3 DNA reads TGTGCCAGCAGTTCCCAGGGGTTTTACCAGCCCCAGCATTTT. Encoded protein: CASSSQGFYQPQHF.

This chain joins TRBV10-3 and TRBJ1-2; tentatively, D is TRBD1 (5 bases). The length of the CDR3 is 20 residues. The germline V gene encodes CDR1 ENHRY and CDR2 SYGVKD. Trimming shortened V by 4 bases and J by 4 bases, and 31 bases separated the two germline ends. The CDR3 nucleotides are TGTGCCATCAGTGGTGGCAGAGGAGTAGGAGGGGAAGGAGCAGGCTATGGCTACACCTTC. This gives the protein CAISGGRGVGGEGAGYGYTF.

The genes are TRBV7-9 and TRBJ2-5; the match to TRBD2 covers 12 bases. V lost 1 base and J lost 5; bases outside the gene matches: 8. This CDR3 is 17 amino acids long. The germline CDR1 and CDR2 sequences are SEHNR and FQNEAQ (reference sequence). In DNA form, the CDR3 reads TGTGCCAGCAGCTTAGAACCTAGCGGGGGGGCCAAGGAGACCCAGTACTTC. Its translation: CASSLEPSGGAKETQYF.

V gene TRBV7-3 combines with J gene TRBJ2-1; 8 bases fit TRBD2. Germline V lookup: CDR1 SGHTA, CDR2 FQGTGA. Losses at the gene ends were 4 bases for V and 6 bases for J; bases not matched to a gene: 11. The CDR3 covers 16 residues. CDR3 bases: TGTGCCAGCAGCTCCCCCTCCGGGAGGGCGTCCAATGAGCAGTTCTTC. As protein: CASSSPSGRASNEQFF.

The V gene is TRBV3-1 (or the pseudogene TRBV3-2), the J gene TRBJ1-6; TRBD1 matches 7 bases. This CDR3 contains 17 residues. J lost 4 bases, V lost 3 bases, and 9 bases had no gene match. Germline V CDR1 and CDR2: LGHDT, YNNKEL (reference sequence). The CDR3: CASSHGLDRQYNSPLHF. CDR3 nucleotide sequence: TGTGCCAGCAGCCACGGGTTGGACAGGCAGTATAATTCACCCCTCCACTTT.

This clone was observed a single time. The chain couples TRBV7-3 to TRBJ2-7; 7 nucleotides match TRBD2. The V gene end was trimmed by 3 bases and the J gene end by 2 bases; junction bases not matched to a gene: 4. Germline assignment: CDR1 SGHTA and CDR2 FQGTGA. This CDR3 has 14 residues. The CDR3 reads CASSLGEGPYEQYF. The CDR3 DNA follows: TGTGCCAGCAGCTTGGGGGAGGGGCCCTACGAGCAGTACTTC.

The chain carries TRBV3-1 (or the pseudogene TRBV3-2) and TRBJ1-2; the match to TRBD1 covers 7 bases. Trimming removed 7 bases from V and 4 bases from J; junction bases left unmatched: 9. The CDR3 is 14 amino acids. In germline, CDR1 is LGHDT, CDR2 YNNKEL (reference sequence). The CDR3: CASNLQGPSYGYTF. As DNA, the CDR3 is TGTGCCAGCAACCTACAGGGGCCATCCTATGGCTACACCTTC.

The gene calls are TRBV20-1 and TRBJ2-3; a weak D match, TRBD2 (5 bases). Per the germline V gene, CDR1 is DFQATT and CDR2 is SNEGSKA (reference sequence). The CDR3 consists of 10 residues. The CDR3 reads CTPSGDTQYF. The CDR3 coding sequence is TGCACCCCTTCGGGGGATACGCAGTATTTT.

The chain is built from TRBV11-2 and TRBJ2-1, with a possible D match to TRBD2 (5 bases). Trimming left V 6 bases short and J 2 bases short, with 14 bases between. Germline-derived CDR1 and CDR2 are SGHAT and FQNNGV. The CDR3 consists of 15 residues. CDR3 residues: CASSLEVRAYNEQFF. As DNA, the CDR3 is TGTGCCAGCAGTCTGGAGGTGAGGGCCTACAATGAGCAGTTCTTC.